This T cell receptor beta chain was captured by sequencing in a study of T cells after yellow fever vaccination. Study information: The authors prepared low-cell-number fractions using SMART-Seq v4 Ultra Low Input.

Conversion of TCR transcripts into cDNA relied on 5'RACE template switching, which added a universal primer site and UMIs. One entry per CDR3 protein results from TCRdb running MiXCR on the 5' RACE reads. Altogether hundreds of thousands of distinct CDR3 sequences are present, 9% to 15% being singletons, with the ten largest covering 14% to 15%. The length of the CDR3 is 14 residues. V shed 6 bases, J shed 4 bases, and the junction held 3 bases outside the gene matches. This clonotype was observed a few times. Its antigen is unidentified. The study, taken as a whole, reports: Few clonotypes appeared in both CD4 and CD8 compartments.

The chain couples TRBV12-3 or TRBV12-4 to TRBJ1-3; TRBD1 aligns across 10 bases. The receptor's source is a man aged 30 to 39 who received the YFV17D yellow fever vaccine. The specimen was PBMCs, collected on the day of the yellow fever booster vaccination. For the CDR3, the DNA is TGTGCCAGCAGAGGACAGGGGGTCGGAAACACCATATATTTT. Translated: CASRGQGVGNTIYF.